The rows below give T cell receptor beta chains drawn from one sample of a study of shared T cell receptors in the human thymus. Some clones are missing from TCRdb's copy, which holds only in-frame ones; the method was immunoSEQ multiplex PCR. This table has more than 550,000 clones, around 87% appearing once. The same sample was also studied in work on human thymus T cells.

Material for sequencing was thymocytes. These TCRs come from a boy in the first two years of life with a congenital heart defect. The CDR3 runs from the conserved cysteine through the conserved F or W. Each record gives: V gene, J gene, clone size, D gene, CDR3 protein, CDR3 DNA. The D gene is left open where the match is weak. The size field is filled for only some rows; it gives once, few, many or a size class.

v_call: TRBV27
j_call: TRBJ2-4
clone_size: .
d_call: TRBD1
cdr3_aa: CASSSARQGAVKNIQYF
cdr3_nt: TGTGCCAGCAGTTCCGCCAGACAGGGGGCTGTCAAAAACATTCAGTACTTC

v_call: TRBV2
j_call: TRBJ1-6
clone_size: .
d_call: .
cdr3_aa: CASRTGLGYLHF
cdr3_nt: TGTGCCAGCAGGACGGGGTTGGGCTACCTCCACTTT

v_call: TRBV4-3
j_call: TRBJ1-4
clone_size: .
d_call: .
cdr3_aa: CASSQELRGGEKLFF
cdr3_nt: TGCGCCAGCAGCCAAGAGTTACGGGGGGGGGAAAAACTGTTTTTT

v_call: TRBV19
j_call: TRBJ1-6
clone_size: .
d_call: .
cdr3_aa: CASSTRRGGNNSPLHF
cdr3_nt: TGTGCCAGTAGCACCCGTAGAGGGGGAAATAATTCACCCCTCCACTTT

v_call: TRBV27
j_call: TRBJ2-1
clone_size: .
d_call: TRBD2
cdr3_aa: CASNNPTSVENNEQFF
cdr3_nt: TGTGCCAGCAACAACCCGACTAGCGTGGAAAACAATGAGCAGTTCTTC

v_call: TRBV12-5
j_call: TRBJ1-5
clone_size: .
d_call: TRBD1
cdr3_aa: CASGTGQDNQPQHF
cdr3_nt: TGTGCTAGTGGAACGGGACAGGACAATCAGCCCCAGCATTTT

v_call: TRBV19
j_call: TRBJ2-1
clone_size: .
d_call: .
cdr3_aa: CASSTPLEDNEQFF
cdr3_nt: TGTGCCAGTAGTACCCCGTTAGAGGACAATGAGCAGTTCTTC

v_call: TRBV2
j_call: TRBJ2-3
clone_size: .
d_call: .
cdr3_aa: CASSGRENGTQYF
cdr3_nt: TGTGCCAGCAGTGGCCGGGAGAACGGTACGCAGTATTTT

v_call: TRBV5-1
j_call: TRBJ2-3
clone_size: .
d_call: TRBD2
cdr3_aa: CASSHKRERTDTQYF
cdr3_nt: TGCGCCAGCAGCCATAAGCGGGAGCGCACAGATACGCAGTATTTT

v_call: TRBV28
j_call: TRBJ1-2
clone_size: .
d_call: TRBD1
cdr3_aa: CASSLDRGWHGYTF
cdr3_nt: TGTGCCAGCAGTTTGGACAGGGGTTGGCATGGCTACACCTTC

v_call: TRBV9
j_call: TRBJ2-2
clone_size: .
d_call: TRBD2
cdr3_aa: CASSSTGLAGESDTGELFF
cdr3_nt: TGTGCCAGCAGCTCGACGGGACTAGCGGGAGAGTCGGACACCGGGGAGCTGTTTTTT

v_call: TRBV6-1
j_call: TRBJ2-7
clone_size: .
d_call: TRBD1
cdr3_aa: CASSQGAYEQYF
cdr3_nt: TGTGCCAGCAGCCAGGGGGCCTACGAGCAGTACTTC

v_call: TRBV30
j_call: TRBJ1-5
clone_size: .
d_call: .
cdr3_aa: CAWGQSPYVGNQPQHF
cdr3_nt: TGTGCCTGGGGGCAGTCACCCTATGTGGGCAATCAGCCCCAGCATTTT

v_call: TRBV10-1
j_call: TRBJ2-7
clone_size: .
d_call: TRBD2
cdr3_aa: CASSAGSGRGDDEQYF
cdr3_nt: TGCGCCAGCAGTGCTGGTAGCGGGAGAGGGGATGACGAGCAGTACTTC

v_call: TRBV19
j_call: TRBJ2-1
clone_size: .
d_call: TRBD1
cdr3_aa: CASSLDPGQGDSEQFF
cdr3_nt: TGTGCCAGTAGTTTGGACCCGGGACAGGGCGACAGTGAGCAGTTCTTC

v_call: TRBV29-1
j_call: TRBJ1-1
clone_size: .
d_call: TRBD1
cdr3_aa: CSVGTGGVDTEAFF
cdr3_nt: TGCAGCGTTGGGACAGGGGGCGTGGACACTGAAGCTTTCTTT

v_call: TRBV10-3
j_call: TRBJ2-3
clone_size: .
d_call: .
cdr3_aa: CAITKSGLSDTQYF
cdr3_nt: TGTGCCATCACCAAATCGGGACTGTCAGATACGCAGTATTTT

v_call: TRBV4-3
j_call: TRBJ2-7
clone_size: .
d_call: .
cdr3_aa: CATQPRLNSYEQYF
cdr3_nt: TGCGCCACCCAACCTCGACTCAACTCCTACGAGCAGTACTTC

v_call: TRBV7-2
j_call: TRBJ2-7
clone_size: .
d_call: .
cdr3_aa: CASSFRVTYEQYF
cdr3_nt: TGTGCCAGCAGCTTCAGGGTTACCTACGAGCAGTACTTC

v_call: TRBV11-2
j_call: TRBJ1-6
clone_size: .
d_call: .
cdr3_aa: CASSHWDSRTHYNSPLHF
cdr3_nt: TGTGCCAGCAGCCACTGGGACTCCCGGACCCACTATAATTCACCCCTCCACTTT

v_call: TRBV9
j_call: TRBJ2-7
clone_size: once
d_call: .
cdr3_aa: CASSVGTSYDEQYF
cdr3_nt: TGTGCCAGCAGCGTAGGAACTAGCTACGACGAGCAGTACTTC

v_call: TRBV7-2
j_call: TRBJ2-1
clone_size: .
d_call: TRBD2
cdr3_aa: CASSLGLAGGGSSYNEQFF
cdr3_nt: TGTGCCAGCAGCTTAGGGCTAGCGGGAGGGGGGAGCTCCTACAATGAGCAGTTCTTC

v_call: TRBV18
j_call: TRBJ1-6
clone_size: .
d_call: .
cdr3_aa: CASSPDRNSPLHF
cdr3_nt: TGTGCCAGCTCCCCCGACAGGAATTCACCCCTCCACTTT

v_call: TRBV28
j_call: TRBJ2-7
clone_size: once
d_call: .
cdr3_aa: CASSSPEDYLPYEQYF
cdr3_nt: TGTGCCAGCAGTTCACCCGAGGACTACCTACCCTACGAGCAGTACTTC

v_call: TRBV7-9
j_call: TRBJ2-5
clone_size: few
d_call: TRBD2
cdr3_aa: CASSFPGTSGEETQYF
cdr3_nt: TGTGCCAGCAGCTTTCCCGGGACTAGCGGCGAAGAGACCCAGTACTTC

v_call: TRBV19
j_call: TRBJ1-2
clone_size: .
d_call: .
cdr3_aa: CASKQSLYGYTF
cdr3_nt: TGTGCCAGTAAGCAATCCCTCTATGGCTACACCTTC

v_call: TRBV28
j_call: TRBJ2-3
clone_size: .
d_call: TRBD2
cdr3_aa: CASRRTPGLAGAGADTQYF
cdr3_nt: TGTGCCAGCAGGCGCACACCGGGACTAGCGGGGGCCGGGGCAGATACGCAGTATTTT

v_call: TRBV28
j_call: TRBJ2-5
clone_size: few
d_call: TRBD2
cdr3_aa: CASASIGESGMCDVGDQETQYF
cdr3_nt: TGTGCCAGCGCCTCCATAGGGGAAAGCGGGATGTGCGATGTTGGGGACCAAGAGACCCAGTACTTC

v_call: TRBV18
j_call: TRBJ2-7
clone_size: .
d_call: TRBD1
cdr3_aa: CASSPTGGAYEQYF
cdr3_nt: TGTGCCAGCTCACCTACAGGGGGAGCCTACGAGCAGTACTTC